Each of the 16 T cell receptor beta chains below was sequenced from the same sample in a study of T cell changes during pregnancy in multiple sclerosis. Sequencing used immunoSEQ multiplex PCR; TCRdb keeps in-frame clones, though not all of them. Here the sample spans approximately 65,000 clones, around 91% being singletons. Here the sequenced sample was peripheral blood, taken in the third trimester of pregnancy. The receptors here all came from a female donor in good health, enrolled as a control in a pregnancy study.

The gene calls are TRBV7-8 and TRBJ2-7; the match to TRBD1 covers 7 bases. The CDR3 runs 16 residues. Germline V lookup: CDR1 SGHVS, CDR2 FQNEAQ. V lost 3 bases to trimming and J lost 5 bases; unmatched junction nucleotides: 13. The CDR3 spells CASSFLGPQGGDEQYF. CDR3 coding DNA: TGTGCCAGCAGCTTCCTGGGCCCACAAGGGGGCGACGAGCAGTACTTC. Filled out from reference TRBV7-8 and TRBJ2-7, the complete variable domain reads GAGVSQSPRYKVAKRGQDVALRCDPISGHVSLFWYQQALGQGPEFLTYFQNEAQLDKSGLPSDRFFAERPEGSVSTLKIQRTQQEDSAVYLCASSFLGPQGGDEQYFGPGTRLTVT.

The chain has TRBV7-2 and TRBJ2-2, with D hard to call. Germline CDR1 and CDR2: SGHTA and FQGNSA. The CDR3 length is 17 residues. The V and J ends lost 3 bases and 1 base respectively, with 15 bases between them. CDR3: CASSLNIGLENTGELFF. CDR3 DNA sequence: TGTGCCAGCAGCTTGAACATCGGGTTAGAGAACACCGGGGAGCTGTTTTTT.

The chain carries TRBV5-1 and TRBJ2-7; D ambiguous. The V end was cut by 4 bases, the J end by 1 base, with 9 bases between. The length of the CDR3 is 13 residues. CDR1 SGHRS and CDR2 YFSETQ come from the germline V gene. CDR3 residues: CASSPPVSYEQYF. CDR3 nucleotide sequence: TGCGCCAGCAGCCCCCCGGTTTCCTACGAGCAGTACTTC.

The V and J genes are TRBV18 and TRBJ2-2; perhaps TRBD1 as D (6 bases). The CDR3 spans 16 residues. Trimming removed 3 bases at V and 5 bases at J, with 16 bases between. CDR1 is KGHSH, CDR2 LQKENI, per germline. The CDR3 here is CASSPFSSGQTGELFF. As DNA, the CDR3 is TGTGCCAGCTCACCGTTTTCGTCCGGACAGACCGGGGAGCTGTTTTTT.

The rearrangement links TRBV19 to TRBJ1-2; 9 nucleotides match TRBD1. Germline CDR1 LNHDA, CDR2 SQIVND (reference sequence). With V trimmed by 4 bases and J by 3 bases, 0 bases remained unmatched. This CDR3 is 13 amino acids long. The DNA of the CDR3 is TGTGCCAGTAGTAGACAGGGGGACTATGGCTACACCTTC. It specifies CASSRQGDYGYTF.

The V gene is TRBV29-1, the J gene TRBJ1-1; D is unclear. Trimming shortened V by 0 bases and J by 10 bases, and 6 bases separated the two germline ends. CDR1 and CDR2 from the germline V gene are SQVTM and ANQGSEA. The CDR3 sequence is 10 residues long. CDR3 nucleotides: TGCAGCGTTGAAGACACAGTAGCTTTCTTT. This encodes CSVEDTVAFF.

This clone occurred once. J is TRBJ1-2 and V is TRBV7-2, with 7 bases aligning to TRBD1. The CDR3 consists of 15 residues. Germline CDR1 is SGHTA and CDR2 is FQGNSA. V was clipped by 5 bases and J by 8 bases; unmatched bases: 14. The chain's CDR3 is CASSATGMGLNGYTF. CDR3 sequence (DNA): TGTGCCAGCAGCGCGACAGGGATGGGATTGAACGGCTACACCTTC. Looking up the rest from reference TRBV7-2 and TRBJ1-2 gives the full variable domain: GAGVSQSPSNKVTEKGKDVELRCDPISGHTALYWYRQSLGQGLEFLIYFQGNSAPDKSGLPSDRFSAERTGGSVSTLTIQRTQQEDSAVYLCASSATGMGLNGYTFGSGTRLTVV.

The chain recombines TRBV5-4 with TRBJ1-2; 9 nucleotides line up with TRBD1. This CDR3 spans 14 amino acids. The germline CDR1 and CDR2 sequences are SGHNT and YYREEE (reference sequence). V lost 1 base to trimming and J lost 8 bases; unmatched junction nucleotides: 6. The CDR3 reads CASSLSDRGTGYTF. CDR3 in DNA: TGTGCCAGCAGCTTGTCGGACAGGGGTACAGGCTACACCTTC.

The V and J genes are TRBV2 and TRBJ2-5; 8 nucleotides agree with TRBD1. The germline CDR1 and CDR2 sequences are SNHLY and FYNNEI. Trimming cost V 6 bases and J 3 bases; bases outside gene matches: 6. The CDR3 covers 14 residues. The DNA for the CDR3 is TGTGCCAGCAGGAGGGACAGGCCCGAAGAGACCCAGTACTTC. Translated, it gives CASRRDRPEETQYF.

DNA of the CDR3: TGTGCCAGCAGCCTGAAACGGGACACGGCGACCCAGTACTTC. As protein: CASSLKRDTATQYF. The J gene is TRBJ2-5, the V gene TRBV7-8, with D possibly matching TRBD1 (6 bases). In germline, CDR1 is SGHVS, CDR2 FQNEAQ. Trimming removed 5 bases from V and 7 bases from J, with 17 bases in between. This CDR3 contains 14 residues.

In this sample, this clone turned up once. This sequence joins TRBV18 and TRBJ2-7; 10 bases agree with TRBD1. The J segment lost 0 bases and the V segment lost 5 bases, leaving 7 bases of the junction unmatched. The germline V gene has CDR1 KGHSH and CDR2 LQKENI. CDR3 length equals 16 residues. In nucleotides, the CDR3 is TGTGCCAGCTCAGAAAACCGGGACAGGGGCTCCTACGAGCAGTACTTC. Amino acids: CASSENRDRGSYEQYF.

The rearrangement links TRBV13 to TRBJ1-6, with D hard to call. Germline V gives CDR1 PRHDT, CDR2 FYEKMQ (reference sequence). The CDR3 extends over 14 amino acids. Trimming cost V 10 bases and J 3 bases, with 13 bases left between them. This CDR3 reads CAIPPGLYNSPLHF. The CDR3 coding sequence is TGTGCCATTCCACCGGGTCTCTATAATTCACCCCTCCACTTT.

The chain carries TRBV7-2 and TRBJ2-7; 7 positions match TRBD2. Trimming took 5 bases from V and 7 from J; bases not matched to a gene: 17. The CDR3 has 16 residues. The V gene's germline CDR1 is SGHTA and CDR2 FQGNSA. CDR3 sequence reads: CASSPRGAGWAWEQYF. CDR3 DNA sequence: TGTGCCAGCAGCCCACGGGGAGCGGGGTGGGCGTGGGAGCAGTACTTC.

This chain joins TRBV18 and TRBJ1-1; maybe TRBD1 (5 bases). The CDR3 extends over 18 amino acids. The ends were cut back, 6 bases at V and 1 base at J, with 24 bases in the middle. Germline V gene lookup returns CDR1 KGHSH and CDR2 LQKENI. CDR3 DNA: TGTGCCAGCTCTACCAATCCCGGACAACATGTGAGGAACACTGAAGCTTTCTTT. The encoded protein is CASSTNPGQHVRNTEAFF.

This clone was picked up a small number of times. V gene TRBV21-1 combines with J gene TRBJ1-5; no DNA check was done on the table's D call, TRBD1. TRBV21-1 is a pseudogene locus. The CDR3 totals 16 residues. The CDR3 spells CASSKGSPHREQPQHF. The CDR3 DNA follows: TGTGCCAGCAGCAAAGGGTCCCCTCACAGGGAACAGCCCCAGCATTTT.

V gene TRBV28 combines with J gene TRBJ1-6, with 9 bases identical to TRBD1. From germline, CDR1 is MDHEN and CDR2 SYDVKM. V lost 4 bases, J lost 5 bases, and 3 bases stayed unmatched. The length of the CDR3 is 15 residues. The CDR3 DNA reads TGTGCCAGCAGTTCCAGGGACAGGGATAATTCACCCCTCCACTTT. This translates into CASSSRDRDNSPLHF.